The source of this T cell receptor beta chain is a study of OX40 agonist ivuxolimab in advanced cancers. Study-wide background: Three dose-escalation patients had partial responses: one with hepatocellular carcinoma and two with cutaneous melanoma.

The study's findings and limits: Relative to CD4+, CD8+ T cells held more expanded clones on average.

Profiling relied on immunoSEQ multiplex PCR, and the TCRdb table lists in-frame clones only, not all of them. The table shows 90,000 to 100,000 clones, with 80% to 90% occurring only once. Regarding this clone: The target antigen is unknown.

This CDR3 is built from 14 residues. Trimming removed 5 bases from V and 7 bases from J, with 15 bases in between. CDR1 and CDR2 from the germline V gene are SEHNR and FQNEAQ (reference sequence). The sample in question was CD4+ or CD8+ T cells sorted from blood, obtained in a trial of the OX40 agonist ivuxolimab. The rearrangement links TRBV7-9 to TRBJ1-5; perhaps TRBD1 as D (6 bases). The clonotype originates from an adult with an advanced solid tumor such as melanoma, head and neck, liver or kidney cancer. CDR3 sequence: CASSPDRPSQPQHF. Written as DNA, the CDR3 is TGTGCCAGCAGCCCCGACAGGCCATCCCAGCCCCAGCATTTT.